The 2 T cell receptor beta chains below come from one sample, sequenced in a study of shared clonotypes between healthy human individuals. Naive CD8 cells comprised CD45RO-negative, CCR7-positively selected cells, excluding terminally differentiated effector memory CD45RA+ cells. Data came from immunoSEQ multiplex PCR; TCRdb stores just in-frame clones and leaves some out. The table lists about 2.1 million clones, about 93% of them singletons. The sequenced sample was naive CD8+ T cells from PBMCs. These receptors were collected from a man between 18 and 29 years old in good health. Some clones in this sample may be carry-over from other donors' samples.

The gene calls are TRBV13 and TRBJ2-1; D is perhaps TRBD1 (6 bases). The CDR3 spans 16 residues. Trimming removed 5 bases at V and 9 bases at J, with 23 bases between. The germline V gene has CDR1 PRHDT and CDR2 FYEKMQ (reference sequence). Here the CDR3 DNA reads TGTGCCAGCAGCGCCCAGGGGCCCGGCGGGCGTGGTGAGCAGTTCTTC. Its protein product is CASSAQGPGGRGEQFF. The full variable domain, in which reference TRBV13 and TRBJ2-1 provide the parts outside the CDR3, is AAGVIQSPRHLIKEKRETATLKCYPIPRHDTVYWYQQGPGQDPQFLISFYEKMQSDKGSIPDRFSAQQFSDYHSELNMSSLELGDSALYFCASSAQGPGGRGEQFFGPGTRLTVL.

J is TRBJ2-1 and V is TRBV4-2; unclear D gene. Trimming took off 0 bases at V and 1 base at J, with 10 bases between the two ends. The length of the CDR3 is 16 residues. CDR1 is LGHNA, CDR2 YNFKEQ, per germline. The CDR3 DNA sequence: TGTGCCAGCAGCCAAGATTATCGGGTTTCCTACAATGAGCAGTTCTTC. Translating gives CASSQDYRVSYNEQFF.